The rows below give T cell receptor beta chains drawn from one sample of a study of cytotoxic CD8 clonotypes in ibrutinib-treated CLL. Generated by immunoSEQ multiplex PCR, the TCRdb table keeps only in-frame clones and is missing some. The sample holds approximately 210,000 clones, around three quarters seen once. The sequencing used PBMCs, collected after 24 months of ibrutinib treatment. Source of these receptors: a human donor with chronic lymphocytic leukemia. CDR3s include the opening cysteine and the closing phenylalanine or tryptophan. The D gene is left open where the match is weak. Clone sizes are given selectively: once, few, many, or a class where the clone is expanded.

abundance | d_gene | j_gene | v_gene | CDR3nt | CDR3aa
few | - | TRBJ1-1 | TRBV6-6 | TGTGCCAGCAGTTACCAGGGAAGGACTGAAGCTTTCTTT | CASSYQGRTEAFF
- | - | TRBJ2-7 | TRBV7-8 | TGTGCCAGCAGCTCGAGGGTCCAGGGGGAGCAGTACTTC | CASSSRVQGEQYF
- | - | TRBJ2-2 | TRBV29-1 | TGCAGCGTCCGACAGCGGAACGGGGAGCTGTTTTTT | CSVRQRNGELFF
- | TRBD1 | TRBJ1-2 | TRBV7-8 | TGTGCCAGCAGCTCACAAAGAACAGGGGTTTACTATGGCTACACCTTC | CASSSQRTGVYYGYTF
few | - | TRBJ2-7 | TRBV7-2 | TGTGCCAGCAGCCCCCCGCGGACGCTGTCGGAGCAGTACTTC | CASSPPRTLSEQYF
- | - | TRBJ2-2 | TRBV9 | TGTGCCAGCAGTAACAGGGTCACCGGGGAGCTGTTTTTT | CASSNRVTGELFF
- | TRBD1 | TRBJ2-1 | TRBV11-2 | TGTGCCAGCAGACTATGGCAGGGGGCGGGTAATGAGCAGTTCTTC | CASRLWQGAGNEQFF
few | - | TRBJ2-1 | TRBV6-4 | TGTGCCACTACACGGTTGAGCCTCTCGTACAATGAGCAGTTCTTC | CATTRLSLSYNEQFF
- | - | TRBJ2-6 | TRBV29-1 | TGCAGCGTTGAGTCCTCTGGGGCCAACGTCCTGACTTTC | CSVESSGANVLTF
- | - | TRBJ1-5 | TRBV4-3 | TGCGCCAGCAGCCAAGATCGGCTGGCAGGGTCTCAGCCCCAGCATTTT | CASSQDRLAGSQPQHF
- | - | TRBJ1-2 | TRBV30 | TGTGCCTGGAGTGGGGGGGAGTACTATGGCTACACCTTC | CAWSGGEYYGYTF